This is a list of T cell receptor beta chains from one sample in a study of cytomegalovirus exposure and HLA in healthy donors. Clones were read by immunoSEQ multiplex PCR, and TCRdb kept only the in-frame ones, dropping some. The sample includes about 150,000 clones, 60% to 85% seen only once; the top ten take approximately 1.5%. Input material: PBMCs. The receptors were gathered from a woman between 40 and 50 years old in good health and CMV-seronegative. Each CDR3 is given with its conserved first and last residue. The order of the fields is J gene, D gene, CDR3 length, clone size, V gene, CDR3 DNA, CDR3 protein. The D gene is left open where the match is weak. A row's size may be missing; if present it is once, few, many or a size class.

J: TRBJ1-2
D: TRBD1
length: 14
size: -
V: TRBV5-6
DNA: TGTGCCAGCAGCTCCGGGACAGGAGGCTATGGCTACACCTTC
CDR3: CASSSGTGGYGYTF

J: TRBJ2-1
D: -
length: 15
size: -
V: TRBV5-1
DNA: TGCGCCAGCAGTCCGAGACTGCAGACCTACAATGAGCAGTTCTTC
CDR3: CASSPRLQTYNEQFF

J: TRBJ2-2
D: -
length: 13
size: -
V: TRBV10-3
DNA: TGTGCCATCAGTGAACGTAACAGCGGGGAGCTGTTTTTT
CDR3: CAISERNSGELFF

J: TRBJ1-1
D: -
length: 13
size: -
V: TRBV19
DNA: TGTGCCAGTAGTAGTCAGACTAATCCTGAAGCTTTCTTT
CDR3: CASSSQTNPEAFF

J: TRBJ2-5
D: TRBD2
length: 15
size: -
V: TRBV5-1
DNA: TGCGCCAGCAACCCCTTTGCGGGGGGAGTAGAGACCCAGTACTTC
CDR3: CASNPFAGGVETQYF

J: TRBJ1-1
D: TRBD1
length: 15
size: -
V: TRBV10-3
DNA: TGTGCCATCAGTGAGTTGGGACAGGAGTACACTGAAGCTTTCTTT
CDR3: CAISELGQEYTEAFF

J: TRBJ2-7
D: TRBD2
length: 16
size: -
V: TRBV9
DNA: TGTGCCAGCAGCGTAGGTCGCGGGGGGAGCTCCTACGAGCAGTACTTC
CDR3: CASSVGRGGSSYEQYF

J: TRBJ2-6
D: -
length: 19
size: few
V: TRBV15
DNA: TGTGCCACCAGCAGAGTACCCCCTCCTCCAGGGGCTGGGGCCAACGTCCTGACTTTC
CDR3: CATSRVPPPPGAGANVLTF

J: TRBJ1-2
D: -
length: 16
size: -
V: TRBV5-8
DNA: TGTGCCAGCACCAAGCGGAGGGCAGGGAGATCCTATGGCTACACCTTC
CDR3: CASTKRRAGRSYGYTF

J: TRBJ2-2
D: -
length: 16
size: -
V: TRBV13
DNA: TGTGCCAATACTGAACTCGGGCAGGGGAACACCGGGGAGCTGTTTTTT
CDR3: CANTELGQGNTGELFF

J: TRBJ1-1
D: -
length: 12
size: few
V: TRBV25-1
DNA: TGTGCCAGCAGTGAACAGGGTTTTGAAGCTTTCTTT
CDR3: CASSEQGFEAFF

J: TRBJ2-7
D: TRBD1
length: 14
size: -
V: TRBV5-1
DNA: TGCGCCAGCAGCCCCGACAGGGGGCCCTACGAGCAGTACTTC
CDR3: CASSPDRGPYEQYF

J: TRBJ1-2
D: TRBD1
length: 16
size: few
V: TRBV9
DNA: TGTGCCAGCAGCGTAGTATCAGGGGGCTTGGGCTATGGCTACACCTTC
CDR3: CASSVVSGGLGYGYTF

J: TRBJ2-6
D: TRBD1
length: 16
size: -
V: TRBV28
DNA: TGTGCCAGCAGAAGGGACAGGGGCTCTGGGGCCAACGTCCTGACTTTC
CDR3: CASRRDRGSGANVLTF

J: TRBJ2-7
D: TRBD1
length: 14
size: -
V: TRBV30
DNA: TGTGCCTGGAGTGCCGGGACAGGGGATTACGAGCAGTACTTC
CDR3: CAWSAGTGDYEQYF

J: TRBJ2-7
D: TRBD2
length: 14
size: few
V: TRBV7-9
DNA: TGTGCCAGCAGCTTAGGGGGGGAGGGCTACGAGCAGTACTTC
CDR3: CASSLGGEGYEQYF

J: TRBJ1-5
D: TRBD1
length: 17
size: -
V: TRBV11-2
DNA: TGTGCCAGCAGCCGAGGACAGGGGGCTGGGAGCAATCAGCCCCAGCATTTT
CDR3: CASSRGQGAGSNQPQHF

J: TRBJ2-1
D: TRBD2
length: 15
size: -
V: TRBV28
DNA: TGTGCCAGCAGTTTAGAACTAGCGGTCTACAATGAGCAGTTCTTC
CDR3: CASSLELAVYNEQFF

J: TRBJ1-2
D: TRBD1
length: 14
size: -
V: TRBV28
DNA: TGTGCCAGCAGTTTAGCCCGGACAGGGACTGGCTACACCTTC
CDR3: CASSLARTGTGYTF

J: TRBJ1-2
D: -
length: 12
size: few
V: TRBV18
DNA: TGTGCCAGCTCACTTCCCGTGGACAGCCTTCACTTC
CDR3: CASSLPVDSLHF

J: TRBJ1-4
D: -
length: 14
size: -
V: TRBV6-1
DNA: TGTGCCAGCATTATAGACCTAAGGGGGGAAAAACTGTTTTTT
CDR3: CASIIDLRGEKLFF

J: TRBJ2-5
D: TRBD2
length: 15
size: -
V: TRBV5-1
DNA: TGCGCCAGCAGCTTGGTGGTAGCGGGAGAAGAGACCCAGTACTTC
CDR3: CASSLVVAGEETQYF

J: TRBJ1-2
D: -
length: 13
size: -
V: TRBV2
DNA: TGTGCCAGAATTAGGGGAACCGACTATGGCTACACCTTC
CDR3: CARIRGTDYGYTF

J: TRBJ1-4
D: TRBD1
length: 16
size: -
V: TRBV28
DNA: TGTGCCAGCAGCTCCCCATCCGGACAGGGAGGTGAAAAACTGTTTTTT
CDR3: CASSSPSGQGGEKLFF

J: TRBJ1-5
D: -
length: 14
size: -
V: TRBV2
DNA: TGTGCCAGCAGTGAAGTTGAGGGGGTAGGGCCCCAGCATTTT
CDR3: CASSEVEGVGPQHF

J: TRBJ1-1
D: TRBD1
length: 13
size: -
V: TRBV28
DNA: TGTGCCAGCAGTTCCCCGGGACAGGGAAGAGCTTTCTTT
CDR3: CASSSPGQGRAFF

J: TRBJ1-3
D: TRBD1
length: 17
size: -
V: TRBV18
DNA: TGTGCCAGCTCATTATATCCGGGACAGAACTCTGGAAACACCATATATTTT
CDR3: CASSLYPGQNSGNTIYF

J: TRBJ2-7
D: -
length: 14
size: -
V: TRBV28
DNA: TGTGCCAGCATTTGGAGGGGGCGGGATGACGAGCAGTACTTC
CDR3: CASIWRGRDDEQYF

J: TRBJ2-2
D: -
length: 11
size: -
V: TRBV9
DNA: TGTGCCAGCAGCGTAGATAGGGAGCTGTTTTTT
CDR3: CASSVDRELFF

J: TRBJ1-2
D: -
length: 14
size: -
V: TRBV2
DNA: TGTGCCAGCAGTGAAGGGTCTCGCGCGGCGGGCTACACCTTC
CDR3: CASSEGSRAAGYTF

J: TRBJ2-5
D: -
length: 17
size: -
V: TRBV9
DNA: TGTGCCAGCAGCGTAGCGGCGGCAGCCGCCAAAGCAGAGACCCAGTACTTC
CDR3: CASSVAAAAAKAETQYF

J: TRBJ2-5
D: -
length: 14
size: -
V: TRBV10-3
DNA: TGTGCCATCAGTGAGTCAAGGCGGCAAGAGACCCAGTACTTC
CDR3: CAISESRRQETQYF

J: TRBJ1-2
D: -
length: 18
size: -
V: TRBV30
DNA: TGTGCCTGGAGTGGTCCCGGTCCTGACAGACACGCTAACTATGGCTACACCTTC
CDR3: CAWSGPGPDRHANYGYTF

J: TRBJ2-7
D: TRBD1
length: 14
size: few
V: TRBV2
DNA: TGTGCCAGCAGTCGACAGGGGGGAGCCTACGAGCAGTACTTC
CDR3: CASSRQGGAYEQYF

J: TRBJ1-5
D: TRBD1
length: 16
size: -
V: TRBV7-8
DNA: TGTGCCAGCAGCTTAGCTCTGACAGGGGAAAATCAGCCCCAGCATTTT
CDR3: CASSLALTGENQPQHF

J: TRBJ1-4
D: -
length: 15
size: -
V: TRBV2
DNA: TGTGCCAGCATGTCCAGGGTGGCAACTAATGAAAAACTGTTTTTT
CDR3: CASMSRVATNEKLFF

J: TRBJ1-2
D: -
length: 13
size: -
V: TRBV6-5
DNA: TGTGCCAGCGCGGGAAGCAGGGTGGTTGGCTACACCTTC
CDR3: CASAGSRVVGYTF

J: TRBJ1-1
D: TRBD1
length: 15
size: -
V: TRBV6-1
DNA: TGTGCCAGCAGTGAACGCGGGACAGGGGCTCTTGAAGCTTTCTTT
CDR3: CASSERGTGALEAFF

J: TRBJ2-7
D: -
length: 17
size: -
V: TRBV4-1
DNA: TGCGCCAGCAGCCAAGATCAAGGGCTAGCGAGATCCTACGAGCAGTACTTC
CDR3: CASSQDQGLARSYEQYF

J: TRBJ2-5
D: TRBD1
length: 14
size: -
V: TRBV13
DNA: TGTGCCAGCACAAAGGGGGCTCCGGTTAGTGCCCAGTACTTC
CDR3: CASTKGAPVSAQYF

J: TRBJ1-1
D: -
length: 13
size: -
V: TRBV7-6
DNA: TGTGCCAGCAGCGCAGACACGAACACTGAAGCTTTCTTT
CDR3: CASSADTNTEAFF

J: TRBJ1-4
D: -
length: 13
size: -
V: TRBV6-1
DNA: TGTGCCAGCAGTGACTCTATGAATGAAAAACTGTTTTTT
CDR3: CASSDSMNEKLFF

J: TRBJ1-2
D: -
length: 14
size: -
V: TRBV12-5
DNA: TGTGCTAGTGGTTTGGGCCAACTAGGGGGTGGCTACACCTTC
CDR3: CASGLGQLGGGYTF

J: TRBJ1-1
D: -
length: 15
size: -
V: TRBV6-1
DNA: TGTGCCAGGATGGGGCCCAATTTAATGAACACTGAAGCTTTCTTT
CDR3: CARMGPNLMNTEAFF

J: TRBJ2-1
D: -
length: 14
size: once
V: TRBV6-5
DNA: TGTGCCAGCAGGTTATACGACAGCAACAATGAGCAGTTCTTC
CDR3: CASRLYDSNNEQFF

J: TRBJ1-1
D: TRBD1
length: 14
size: -
V: TRBV7-9
DNA: TGTGCCAGCAGCTTCGCCGGGACAGGGGGTGAAGCTTTCTTT
CDR3: CASSFAGTGGEAFF

J: TRBJ2-4
D: -
length: 16
size: -
V: TRBV5-8
DNA: TGTGCCAGCAGCTTGGTCAGAATTATAGCCAAAAACATTCAGTACTTC
CDR3: CASSLVRIIAKNIQYF

J: TRBJ2-1
D: TRBD1
length: 14
size: once
V: TRBV6-5
DNA: TGTGCCAGCAGACCGGGACAGATCAACAATGAGCAGTTCTTC
CDR3: CASRPGQINNEQFF

J: TRBJ1-1
D: TRBD1
length: 16
size: -
V: TRBV9
DNA: TGTGCCAGCAGCGTAGCGAGCCAGGGGGCGAACACTGAAGCTTTCTTT
CDR3: CASSVASQGANTEAFF

J: TRBJ1-1
D: -
length: 14
size: -
V: TRBV28
DNA: TGTGCCAGCAGGTCGCTGGGGGGAGGTACTGAAGCTTTCTTT
CDR3: CASRSLGGGTEAFF

J: TRBJ2-3
D: TRBD2
length: 15
size: -
V: TRBV11-2
DNA: TGTGCCAGCAGCTCTAGCGGGGGCTTCACAGATACGCAGTATTTT
CDR3: CASSSSGGFTDTQYF

J: TRBJ1-1
D: -
length: 15
size: -
V: TRBV27
DNA: TGTGCCAGCAGTTTATATCCGGGGGGAAGGCCTGAAGCTTTCTTT
CDR3: CASSLYPGGRPEAFF

J: TRBJ1-1
D: -
length: 12
size: -
V: TRBV2
DNA: TGTGCCAGCAATAGGAGGAACACTGAAGCTTTCTTT
CDR3: CASNRRNTEAFF

J: TRBJ2-2
D: -
length: 13
size: -
V: TRBV7-2
DNA: TGTGCCAGCAGGAATCAGGGCCCCGGGGAGCTGTTTTTT
CDR3: CASRNQGPGELFF

J: TRBJ1-1
D: -
length: 14
size: -
V: TRBV5-1
DNA: TGCGCCAGCAGCTTGATGGACTCGAGCACTGAAGCTTTCTTT
CDR3: CASSLMDSSTEAFF

J: TRBJ1-2
D: -
length: 12
size: few
V: TRBV30
DNA: TGTGCCTGGAGTGTAAGGTCGGGAGGCTACACCTTC
CDR3: CAWSVRSGGYTF

J: TRBJ2-3
D: TRBD2
length: 17
size: -
V: TRBV19
DNA: TGTGCCAGTAGTATAGGGGCGACTAGCGGCTCCACAGATACGCAGTATTTT
CDR3: CASSIGATSGSTDTQYF

J: TRBJ2-7
D: -
length: 16
size: -
V: TRBV7-2
DNA: TGTGCCAGCAGCTCCACCCTAGGAAGGCGGGGTTACGAGCAGTACTTC
CDR3: CASSSTLGRRGYEQYF

J: TRBJ1-4
D: -
length: 17
size: -
V: TRBV18
DNA: TGTGCCAGCTCACCCCGGGAGACCGGGGTCAGAGGGGAAAAACTGTTTTTT
CDR3: CASSPRETGVRGEKLFF

J: TRBJ1-2
D: -
length: 16
size: -
V: TRBV18
DNA: TGTGCCAGCTCACCAACGGCAGGGTCCGGGGGCTATGGCTACACCTTC
CDR3: CASSPTAGSGGYGYTF